This TCR beta chain came from a study of memory CD4+ T cells and cytomegalovirus serostatus. Assay: immunoSEQ multiplex PCR; the TCRdb copy retains only in-frame clones and omits some. The table has just under 40,000 clones, roughly 78% seen once; the top ten hold less than 0.85%. The sort gate was single viable CD3+CD4+CD8-CD45RO+ cells for memory CD4+ T cells. CDR1 and CDR2 from the germline V gene are KGHSH and LQKENI. This CDR3 spans 14 amino acids. V was pared by 2 bases and J by 1 base, with 8 bases between. The chain uses TRBV18 and TRBJ1-1; D gene uncertain. The TCR originated in an adult in good health and CMV-seronegative. Sequencing was carried out using memory CD4+ T cells from blood. The CDR3 loop is CASSPVLPNTEAFF. CDR3 nucleotides: TGTGCCAGCTCACCAGTACTTCCGAACACTGAAGCTTTCTTT.